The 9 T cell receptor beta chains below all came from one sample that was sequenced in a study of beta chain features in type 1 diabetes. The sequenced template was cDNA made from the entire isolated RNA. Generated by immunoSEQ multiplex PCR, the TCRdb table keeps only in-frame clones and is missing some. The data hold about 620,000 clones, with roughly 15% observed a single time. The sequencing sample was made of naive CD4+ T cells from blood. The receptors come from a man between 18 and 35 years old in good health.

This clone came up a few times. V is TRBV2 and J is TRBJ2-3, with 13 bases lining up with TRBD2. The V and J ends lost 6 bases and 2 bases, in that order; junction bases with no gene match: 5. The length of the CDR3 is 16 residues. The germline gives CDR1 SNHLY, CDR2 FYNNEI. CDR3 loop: CASRRLAGGATDTQYF. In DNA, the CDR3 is TGTGCCAGCAGGAGACTAGCGGGGGGTGCCACAGATACGCAGTATTTT.

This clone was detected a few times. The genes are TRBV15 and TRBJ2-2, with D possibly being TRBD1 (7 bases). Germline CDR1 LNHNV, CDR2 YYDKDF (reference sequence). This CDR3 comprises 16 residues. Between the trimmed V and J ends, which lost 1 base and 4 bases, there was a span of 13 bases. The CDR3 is CATSRGGDRSTGELFF. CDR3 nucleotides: TGTGCCACCAGCAGAGGGGGGGACAGATCCACCGGGGAGCTGTTTTTT.

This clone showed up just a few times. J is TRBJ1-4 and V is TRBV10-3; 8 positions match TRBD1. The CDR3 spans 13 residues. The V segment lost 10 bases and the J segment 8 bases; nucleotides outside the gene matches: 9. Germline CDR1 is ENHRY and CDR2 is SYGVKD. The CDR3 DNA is TGTGCCACCGAGGACAGGGTGGGCGAAAAACTGTTTTTT. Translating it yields CATEDRVGEKLFF.

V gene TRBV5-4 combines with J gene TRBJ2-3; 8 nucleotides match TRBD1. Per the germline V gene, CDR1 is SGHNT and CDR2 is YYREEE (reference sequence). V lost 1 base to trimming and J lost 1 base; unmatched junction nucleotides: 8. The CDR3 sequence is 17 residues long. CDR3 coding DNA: TGTGCCAGCAGCTTGTCGAGACAGGGGATGGGCACAGATACGCAGTATTTT. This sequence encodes CASSLSRQGMGTDTQYF.

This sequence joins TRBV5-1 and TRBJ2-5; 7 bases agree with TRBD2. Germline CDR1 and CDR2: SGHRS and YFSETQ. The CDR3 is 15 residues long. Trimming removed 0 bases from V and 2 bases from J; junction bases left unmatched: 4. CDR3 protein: CASSLGGRGQETQYF. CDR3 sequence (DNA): TGCGCCAGCAGCTTGGGCGGGAGAGGGCAAGAGACCCAGTACTTC.

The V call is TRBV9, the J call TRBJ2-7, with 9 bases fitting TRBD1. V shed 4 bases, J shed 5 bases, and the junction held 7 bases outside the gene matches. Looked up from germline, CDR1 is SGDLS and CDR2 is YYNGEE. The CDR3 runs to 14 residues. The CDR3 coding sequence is TGTGCCAGCAGCAGCACAGGGGGCTTGGACGAGCAGTACTTC. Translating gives CASSSTGGLDEQYF.

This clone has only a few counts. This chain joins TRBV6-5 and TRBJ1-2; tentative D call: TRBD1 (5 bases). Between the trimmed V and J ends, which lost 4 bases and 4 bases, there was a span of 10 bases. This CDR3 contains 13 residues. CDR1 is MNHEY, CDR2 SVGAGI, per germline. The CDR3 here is CASSLTATYGYTF. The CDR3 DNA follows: TGTGCCAGCAGTTTGACAGCCACCTATGGCTACACCTTC.

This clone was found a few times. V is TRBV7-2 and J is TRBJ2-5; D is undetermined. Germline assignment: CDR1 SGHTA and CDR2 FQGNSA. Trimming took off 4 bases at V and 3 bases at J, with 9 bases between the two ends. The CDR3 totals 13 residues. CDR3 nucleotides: TGTGCCAGCAGCTCTACGACGAAAGAGACCCAGTACTTC. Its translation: CASSSTTKETQYF.

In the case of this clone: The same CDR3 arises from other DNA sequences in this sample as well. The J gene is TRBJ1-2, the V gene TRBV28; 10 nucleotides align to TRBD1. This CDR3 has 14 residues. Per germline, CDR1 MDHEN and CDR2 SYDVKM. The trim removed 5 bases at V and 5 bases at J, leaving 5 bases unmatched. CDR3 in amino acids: CASSLDRGLYGYTF. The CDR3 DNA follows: TGTGCCAGCAGTCTGGACAGGGGGTTATATGGCTACACCTTC.